This T cell receptor beta chain was captured in a study of blood T cell repertoires in COVID-19. TCRdb keeps only in-frame clones here, not all; method: immunoSEQ multiplex PCR. The sample contains about 240,000 clones, about four fifths of which appear only once. Before they entered the study, exposed participants had met a COVID-19 case within 2 weeks. This CDR3 comprises 16 residues. Germline V gives CDR1 KGHDR, CDR2 SFDVKD. The V gene lost 4 bases and the J gene lost 1 base, with 12 bases spanning the gap. V gene TRBV24-1 combines with J gene TRBJ2-2; D gene uncertain. Material for sequencing was PBMCs or T cells enriched from blood (not recorded which). This receptor was obtained from a woman aged 40 to 50 who had been exposed to COVID-19. The CDR3 is CATSDPSRGNTGELFF. CDR3 bases: TGTGCCACCAGTGACCCCTCCCGCGGGAACACCGGGGAGCTGTTTTTT.